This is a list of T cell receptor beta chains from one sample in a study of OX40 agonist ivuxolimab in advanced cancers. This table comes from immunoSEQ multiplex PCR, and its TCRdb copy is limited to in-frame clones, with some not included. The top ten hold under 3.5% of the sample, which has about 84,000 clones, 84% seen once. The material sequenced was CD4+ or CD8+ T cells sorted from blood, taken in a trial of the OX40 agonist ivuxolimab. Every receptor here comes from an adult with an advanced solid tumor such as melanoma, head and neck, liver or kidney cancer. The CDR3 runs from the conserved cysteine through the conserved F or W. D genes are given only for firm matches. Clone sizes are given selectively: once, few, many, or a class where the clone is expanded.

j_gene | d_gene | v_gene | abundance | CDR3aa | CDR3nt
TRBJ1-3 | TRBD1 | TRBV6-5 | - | CASTQDRGSGNTIYF | TGTGCCAGCACCCAAGACAGGGGTTCTGGAAACACCATATATTTT
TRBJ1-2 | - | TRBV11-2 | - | CASSLDARLLYGYTF | TGTGCCAGCAGCTTAGACGCCAGGCTTCTCTATGGCTACACCTTC
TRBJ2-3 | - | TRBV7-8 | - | CASSGFETPTDTQYF | TGTGCCAGCAGCGGATTCGAGACCCCCACAGATACGCAGTATTTT
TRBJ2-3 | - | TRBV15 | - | CATSMINRPDTQYF | TGTGCCACCAGCATGATAAACCGTCCAGATACGCAGTATTTT
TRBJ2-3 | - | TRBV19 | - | CASSIESTGPISDTQYF | TGTGCCAGTAGTATTGAATCGACAGGTCCAATCTCAGATACGCAGTATTTT
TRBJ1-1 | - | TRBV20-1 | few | CSARDTLLAFF | TGCAGTGCTAGAGATACTCTATTAGCTTTCTTT
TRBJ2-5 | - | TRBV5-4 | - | CASSLDQETQYF | TGTGCCAGCAGCTTGGACCAAGAGACCCAGTACTTC
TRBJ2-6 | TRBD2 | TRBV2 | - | CASSEGSGYSGANVLTF | TGTGCCAGCAGTGAAGGTAGCGGGTACTCTGGGGCCAACGTCCTGACTTTC
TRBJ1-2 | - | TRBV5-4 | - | CASSPQPEDYGYTF | TGTGCCAGCAGCCCCCAGCCTGAGGACTATGGCTACACCTTC
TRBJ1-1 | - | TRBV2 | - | CASSEGTEAFF | TGTGCCAGCAGTGAAGGGACTGAAGCTTTCTTT
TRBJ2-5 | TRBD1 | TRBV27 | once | CANFTGDGQETQYF | TGTGCCAACTTTACAGGGGACGGTCAAGAGACCCAGTACTTC
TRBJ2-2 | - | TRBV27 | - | CASSLGQAGGELFF | TGTGCCAGCAGTTTGGGGCAGGCTGGCGGGGAGCTGTTTTTT
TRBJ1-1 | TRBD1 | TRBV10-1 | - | CASSRDRGAGTEAFF | TGCGCCAGCAGCCGGGACAGGGGGGCAGGTACTGAAGCTTTCTTT
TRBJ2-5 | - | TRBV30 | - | CAWSVMQAVTQYF | TGTGCCTGGAGTGTTATGCAGGCGGTGACCCAGTACTTC
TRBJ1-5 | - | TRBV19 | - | CASSIDPEPQHF | TGTGCCAGTAGTATAGACCCGGAGCCCCAGCATTTT
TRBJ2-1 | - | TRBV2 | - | CASSRQEYNEQFF | TGTGCCAGCAGTAGACAGGAGTACAATGAGCAGTTCTTC
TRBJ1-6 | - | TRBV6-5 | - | CASSMGTLYNSPLHF | TGTGCCAGCAGTATGGGTACACTCTATAATTCACCCCTCCACTTT